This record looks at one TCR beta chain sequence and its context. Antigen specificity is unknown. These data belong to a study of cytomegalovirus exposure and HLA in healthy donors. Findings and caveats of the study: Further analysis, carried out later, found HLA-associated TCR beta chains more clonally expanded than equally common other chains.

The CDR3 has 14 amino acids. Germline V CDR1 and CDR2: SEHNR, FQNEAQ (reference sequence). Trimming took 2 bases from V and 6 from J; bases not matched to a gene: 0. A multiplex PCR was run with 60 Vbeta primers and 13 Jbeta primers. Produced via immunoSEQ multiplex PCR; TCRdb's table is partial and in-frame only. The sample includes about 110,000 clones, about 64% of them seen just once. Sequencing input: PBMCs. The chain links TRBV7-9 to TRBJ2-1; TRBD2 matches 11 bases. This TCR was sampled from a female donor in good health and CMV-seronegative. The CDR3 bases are TGTGCCAGCAGCTTAACTAGCGGGAGCAATGAGCAGTTCTTC. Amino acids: CASSLTSGSNEQFF.